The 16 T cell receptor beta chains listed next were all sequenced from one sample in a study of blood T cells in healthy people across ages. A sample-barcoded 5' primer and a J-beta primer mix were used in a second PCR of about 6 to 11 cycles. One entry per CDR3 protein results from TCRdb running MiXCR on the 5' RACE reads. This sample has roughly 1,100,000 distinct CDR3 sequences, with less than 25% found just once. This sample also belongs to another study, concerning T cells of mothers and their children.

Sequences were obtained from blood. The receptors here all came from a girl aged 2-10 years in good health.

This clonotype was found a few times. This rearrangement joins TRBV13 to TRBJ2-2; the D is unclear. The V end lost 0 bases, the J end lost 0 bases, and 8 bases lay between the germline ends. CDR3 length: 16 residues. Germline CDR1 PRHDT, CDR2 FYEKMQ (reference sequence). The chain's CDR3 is CASSLGGWANTGELFF. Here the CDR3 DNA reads TGTGCCAGCAGCTTAGGCGGTTGGGCGAACACCGGGGAGCTGTTTTTT.

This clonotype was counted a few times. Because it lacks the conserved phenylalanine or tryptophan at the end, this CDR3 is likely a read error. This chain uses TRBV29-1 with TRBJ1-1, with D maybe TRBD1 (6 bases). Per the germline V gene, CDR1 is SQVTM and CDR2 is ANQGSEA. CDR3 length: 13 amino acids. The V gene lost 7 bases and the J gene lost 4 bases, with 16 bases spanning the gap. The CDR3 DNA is TGCAGCGGCGGGCAGGGGAGTGGCACTGAAGCTTTCCTT. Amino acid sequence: CSGGQGSGTEAFL.

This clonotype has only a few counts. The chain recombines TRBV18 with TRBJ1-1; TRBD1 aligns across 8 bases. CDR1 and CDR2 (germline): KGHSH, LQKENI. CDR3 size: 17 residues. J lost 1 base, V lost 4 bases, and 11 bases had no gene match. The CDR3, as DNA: TGTGCCAGCTCACGGAACTCGGCAGGGGGCCAGAACACTGAAGCTTTCTTT. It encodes CASSRNSAGGQNTEAFF.

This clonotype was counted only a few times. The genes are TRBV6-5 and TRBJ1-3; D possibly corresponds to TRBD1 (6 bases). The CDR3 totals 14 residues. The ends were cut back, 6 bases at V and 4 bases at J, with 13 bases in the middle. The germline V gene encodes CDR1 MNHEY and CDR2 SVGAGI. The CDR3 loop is CASRQGLAGNTIYF. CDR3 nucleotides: TGTGCCAGCAGACAGGGTTTAGCAGGAAACACCATATATTTT.

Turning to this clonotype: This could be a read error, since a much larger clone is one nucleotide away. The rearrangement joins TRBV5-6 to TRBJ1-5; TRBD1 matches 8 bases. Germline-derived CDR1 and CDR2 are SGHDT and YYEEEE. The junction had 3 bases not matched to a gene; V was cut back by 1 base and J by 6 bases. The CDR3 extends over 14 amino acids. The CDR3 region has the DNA TGTGCCAGCAGCTTGCAGGGGGCGAGTCAGCCCCAGCATTTT. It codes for CASSLQGASQPQHF.

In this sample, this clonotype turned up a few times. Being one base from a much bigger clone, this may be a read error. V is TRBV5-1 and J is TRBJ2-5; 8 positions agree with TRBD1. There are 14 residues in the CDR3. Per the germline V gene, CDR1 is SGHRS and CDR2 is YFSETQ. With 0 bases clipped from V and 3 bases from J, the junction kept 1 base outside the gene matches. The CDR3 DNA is TGCGCCAGCAGCTTGGGGGGACAGGAAGAGACCCAGTACTTC. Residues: CASSLGGQEETQYF.

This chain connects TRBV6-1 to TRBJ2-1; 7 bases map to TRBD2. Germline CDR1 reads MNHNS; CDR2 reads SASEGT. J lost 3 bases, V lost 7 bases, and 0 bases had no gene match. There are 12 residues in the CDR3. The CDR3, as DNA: TGTGCCAGCAAGCGGGACTACAATGAGCAGTTCTTC. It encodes CASKRDYNEQFF.

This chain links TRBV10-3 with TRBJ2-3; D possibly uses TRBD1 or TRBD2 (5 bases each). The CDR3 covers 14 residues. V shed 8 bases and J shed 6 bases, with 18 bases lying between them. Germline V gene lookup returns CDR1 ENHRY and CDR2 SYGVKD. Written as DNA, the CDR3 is TGTGCCATCTTGGGGGTGAATCCGTTGGATACGCAGTATTTT. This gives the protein CAILGVNPLDTQYF.

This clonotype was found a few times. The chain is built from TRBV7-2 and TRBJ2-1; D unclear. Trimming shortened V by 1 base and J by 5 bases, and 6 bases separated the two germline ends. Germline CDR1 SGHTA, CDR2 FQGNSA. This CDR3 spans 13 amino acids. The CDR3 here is CASSLVADNEQFF. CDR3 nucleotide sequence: TGTGCCAGCAGCTTAGTCGCAGACAATGAGCAGTTCTTC.

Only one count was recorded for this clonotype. The CDR3 protein is CATSGGIGAKNIQYF. In nucleotides, the CDR3 is TGTGCCACCAGTGGAGGAATTGGGGCCAAAAACATTCAGTACTTC. The rearrangement links TRBV24-1 to TRBJ2-4; D call uncertain. With 5 bases removed from V and 1 base from J, the gap between germline ends came to 11 bases. The CDR3 runs 15 residues. Germline values: CDR1 KGHDR, CDR2 SFDVKD.

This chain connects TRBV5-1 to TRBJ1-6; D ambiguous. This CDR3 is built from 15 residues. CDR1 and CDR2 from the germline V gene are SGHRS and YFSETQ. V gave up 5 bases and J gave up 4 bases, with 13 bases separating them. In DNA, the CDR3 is TGCGCCAGCAGTCCGGAGAGTGGATATAATTCACCCCTCCACTTT. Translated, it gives CASSPESGYNSPLHF. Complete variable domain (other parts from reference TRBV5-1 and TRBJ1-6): KAGVTQTPRYLIKTRGQQVTLSCSPISGHRSVSWYQQTPGQGLQFLFEYFSETQRNKGNFPGRFSGRQFSNSRSEMNVSTLELGDSALYLCASSPESGYNSPLHFGNGTRLTVT.

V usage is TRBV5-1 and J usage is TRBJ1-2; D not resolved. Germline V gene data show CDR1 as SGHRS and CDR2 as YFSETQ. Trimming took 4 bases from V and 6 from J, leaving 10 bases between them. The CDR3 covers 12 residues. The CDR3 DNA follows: TGCGCCAGCAGCCTGGACTCGAATGGCTACACCTTC. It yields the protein CASSLDSNGYTF. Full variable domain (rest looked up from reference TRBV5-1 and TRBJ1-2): KAGVTQTPRYLIKTRGQQVTLSCSPISGHRSVSWYQQTPGQGLQFLFEYFSETQRNKGNFPGRFSGRQFSNSRSEMNVSTLELGDSALYLCASSLDSNGYTFGSGTRLTVV.

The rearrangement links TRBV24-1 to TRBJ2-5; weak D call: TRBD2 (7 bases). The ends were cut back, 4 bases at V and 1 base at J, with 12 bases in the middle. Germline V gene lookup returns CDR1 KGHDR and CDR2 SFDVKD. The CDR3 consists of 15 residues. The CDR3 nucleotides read TGTGCCACCAGTGAAGGCGGGGGCCGCCAAGAGACCCAGTACTTC. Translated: CATSEGGGRQETQYF.

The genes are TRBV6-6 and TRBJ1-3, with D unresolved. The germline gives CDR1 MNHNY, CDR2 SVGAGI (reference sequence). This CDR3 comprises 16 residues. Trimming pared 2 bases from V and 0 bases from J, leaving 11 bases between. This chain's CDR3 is CASSYIVDFSGNTIYF. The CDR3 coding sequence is TGTGCCAGCAGTTACATCGTGGACTTCTCTGGAAACACCATATATTTT.

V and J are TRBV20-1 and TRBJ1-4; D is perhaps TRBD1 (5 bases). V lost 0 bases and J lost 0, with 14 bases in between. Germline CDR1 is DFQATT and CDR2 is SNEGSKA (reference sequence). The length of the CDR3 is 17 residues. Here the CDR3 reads CSARDGADPATNEKLFF. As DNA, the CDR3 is TGCAGTGCTAGAGATGGGGCAGACCCTGCAACTAATGAAAAACTGTTTTTT.

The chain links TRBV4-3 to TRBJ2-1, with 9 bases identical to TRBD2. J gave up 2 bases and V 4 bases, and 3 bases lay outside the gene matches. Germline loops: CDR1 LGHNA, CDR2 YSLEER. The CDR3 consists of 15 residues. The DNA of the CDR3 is TGCGCCAGCAGCCGACAGCGGGGGGCCTACAATGAGCAGTTCTTC. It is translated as CASSRQRGAYNEQFF.